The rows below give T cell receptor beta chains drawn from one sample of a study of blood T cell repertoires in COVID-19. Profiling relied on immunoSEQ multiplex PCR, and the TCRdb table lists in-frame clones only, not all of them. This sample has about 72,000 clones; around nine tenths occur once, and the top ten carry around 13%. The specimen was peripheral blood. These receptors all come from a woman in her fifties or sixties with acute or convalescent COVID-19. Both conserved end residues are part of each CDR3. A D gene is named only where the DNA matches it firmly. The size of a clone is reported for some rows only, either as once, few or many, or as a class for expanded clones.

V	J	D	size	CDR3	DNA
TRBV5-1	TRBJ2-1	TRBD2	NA	CASSRTSGGYNEQFF	TGCGCCAGCAGCCGAACTAGCGGGGGGTACAATGAGCAGTTCTTC
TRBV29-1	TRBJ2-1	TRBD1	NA	CSKLQGPGEQFF	TGCAGCAAATTACAGGGGCCCGGGGAGCAGTTCTTC
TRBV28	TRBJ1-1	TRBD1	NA	CASTFPTGGLNTEAFF	TGTGCCAGCACCTTCCCGACAGGGGGGCTGAACACTGAAGCTTTCTTT
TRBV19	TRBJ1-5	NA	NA	CASSIPQVVQPQHF	TGTGCCAGTAGTATCCCGCAGGTAGTTCAGCCCCAGCATTTT
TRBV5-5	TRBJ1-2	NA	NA	CASSLAGRVHGYTF	TGTGCCAGCAGCTTGGCGGGCAGGGTCCATGGCTACACCTTC
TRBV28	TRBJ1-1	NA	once	CASTPGALNTEAFF	TGTGCCAGCACCCCAGGGGCCCTGAACACTGAAGCTTTCTTT
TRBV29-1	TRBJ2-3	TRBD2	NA	CSVDGTSGGSTDTQYF	TGCAGCGTCGATGGGACTAGCGGGGGTAGCACAGATACGCAGTATTTT
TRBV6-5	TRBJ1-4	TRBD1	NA	CASRSQGASNEKLFF	TGTGCCAGCAGATCTCAGGGGGCGTCTAATGAAAAACTGTTTTTT
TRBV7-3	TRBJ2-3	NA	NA	CASSPQGPLRGPKDTQYF	TGTGCCAGCAGCCCACAAGGACCTTTGCGGGGGCCTAAAGATACGCAGTATTTT
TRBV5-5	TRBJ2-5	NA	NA	CASSLLGSRGAQYF	TGTGCCAGCAGCTTACTTGGTTCACGAGGTGCCCAGTACTTC
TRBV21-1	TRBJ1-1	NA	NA	CASSKAWGGGTEAFF	NA
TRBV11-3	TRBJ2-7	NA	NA	CASSLKGRVYEQYF	TGTGCCAGCAGCTTAAAAGGCAGGGTCTACGAGCAGTACTTC
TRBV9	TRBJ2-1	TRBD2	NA	CASSVGGGFYNEQFF	TGTGCCAGCAGCGTAGGCGGGGGGTTCTACAATGAGCAGTTCTTC
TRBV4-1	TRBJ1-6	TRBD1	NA	CASSHDDRGGSPLHF	TGCGCCAGCAGCCACGACGACAGGGGAGGATCACCCCTCCACTTT
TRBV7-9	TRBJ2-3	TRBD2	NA	CASSLVSGGVETSTDTQYF	TGTGCCAGCAGCTTAGTTAGCGGGGGAGTCGAAACTAGCACAGATACGCAGTATTTT
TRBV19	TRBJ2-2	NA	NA	CASKTGTKATGELFF	TGTGCCAGTAAAACCGGGACAAAAGCAACCGGGGAGCTGTTTTTT
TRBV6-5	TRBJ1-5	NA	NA	CASTTFKLADQPQHF	TGTGCCAGCACAACTTTTAAGTTAGCGGATCAGCCCCAGCATTTT
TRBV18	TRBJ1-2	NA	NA	CASSPQASRASYGYTF	TGTGCCAGCTCACCACAGGCAAGCAGGGCTTCCTATGGCTACACCTTC
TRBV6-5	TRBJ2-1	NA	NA	CASSRTGSYNEQFF	TGTGCCAGCAGTCGCACAGGTTCCTACAATGAGCAGTTCTTC
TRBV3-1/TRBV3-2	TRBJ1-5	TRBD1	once	CASSLGTGGQPQHF	TGTGCCAGCAGCCTCGGGACAGGGGGTCAGCCCCAGCATTTT
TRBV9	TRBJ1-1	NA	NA	CASSGREGVTEAFF	TGTGCCAGCAGCGGGAGAGAGGGGGTCACTGAAGCTTTCTTT
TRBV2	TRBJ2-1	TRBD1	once	CASRIGTGNNEQFF	TGTGCCAGCAGGATAGGGACAGGGAACAATGAGCAGTTCTTC